This note documents a single T cell receptor beta chain sequence. The antigen remains undetermined. With roughly nine days of culture completed, CD4+ T cells were isolated. Each participant was given two doses of one vaccine (BNT162b2 or mRNA-1273). Days 3 and 7 were when half the medium was replaced with IL-2 medium. Repertoires were generated with immunoSEQ multiplex PCR, while TCRdb's copy carries only in-frame clones and drops some. This table has some 70,000 clones, over 75% appearing once. These data are taken from a study of vaccination effects on CD4 cells after COVID-19. Whole-study context: Post-vaccine sampling took place a median of 72 days after the second dose. After approximately 2 million PBMC were placed in each well, they were cultured with about 10 IU/ml IL-2 and 10 ug/ml peptides.

The study, taken as a whole, reports: Infection-derived and vaccine-derived clones contracted markedly late after vaccination.

The V gene's germline CDR1 is LNHDA and CDR2 SQIVND (reference sequence). This CDR3 is built from 15 residues. Trimming shortened V by 2 bases and J by 3 bases, and 13 bases separated the two germline ends. This sample comprised CD4+ T cells from PBMCs cultured without peptide, obtained after COVID-19 vaccination. The TCR was taken from a human donor who received a COVID-19 vaccine. The rearrangement uses TRBV19 and TRBJ2-5; perhaps D is TRBD1 or TRBD2 (6 bases each). The DNA of the CDR3 is TGTGCCAGTAGTATAAACCCCGGGGGCGAAGAGACCCAGTACTTC. Residues: CASSINPGGEETQYF.